Listed here is a single T cell receptor beta chain. This sample is drawn from a study of shared clonotypes between healthy human individuals. Looking at the study overall: There were three CD4 naive, three CD4 memory, two CD8 naive and one CD8 memory plates per donor.

The V end was cut by 5 bases, the J end by 3 bases, with 14 bases between. The CDR3 runs 14 residues. From germline, CDR1 is MNHEY and CDR2 SVGAGI. The repertoire was sequenced with immunoSEQ multiplex PCR; TCRdb's copy has only in-frame clones and lacks some. The sample records 300,000 or so clones, approximately 79% being singletons. The clonotype comes from a man aged 30 to 39 in good health. Sequencing was carried out using memory CD4+ T cells sorted from blood. Subset: CD45RA-negative fraction. This chain links TRBV6-5 with TRBJ2-7; D is possibly TRBD1 (6 bases). The CDR3 DNA is TGTGCCAGCAGTCTACAGGGTAGGGTCTACGAGCAGTACTTC. Translation gives CASSLQGRVYEQYF.